Each of the 2 T cell receptor beta chains below was sequenced from the same sample in a study of identical twins. TCRdb re-called the 5' RACE reads with MiXCR, one entry per CDR3 protein. The data hold about 690,000 distinct CDR3 sequences, with 6% to 6.5% observed a single time. Input material: naive T cells sorted from blood. The receptors originated from a man in his late teens or twenties in good health.

The gene calls are TRBV7-9 and TRBJ2-4; no clear D gene. This CDR3 is 15 amino acids long. V lost 5 bases and J lost 0, with 11 bases in between. Looked up from germline, CDR1 is SEHNR and CDR2 is FQNEAQ (reference sequence). CDR3 amino acids: CASSRGELAKNIQYF. The CDR3 nucleotides read TGTGCCAGCAGCAGAGGAGAGTTAGCCAAAAACATTCAGTACTTC.

In its sample, this clonotype was seen many times. V usage is TRBV20-1 and J usage is TRBJ1-5, with a possible D match to TRBD1 (6 bases). This CDR3 is built from 16 residues. Looked up from germline, CDR1 is DFQATT and CDR2 is SNEGSKA (reference sequence). V lost 6 bases and J 1 base, leaving 19 bases between the germline ends. CDR3: CSARGGGGPSNQPQHF. DNA for the CDR3: TGCAGTGCCCGAGGGGGAGGGGGGCCCAGCAATCAGCCCCAGCATTTT.